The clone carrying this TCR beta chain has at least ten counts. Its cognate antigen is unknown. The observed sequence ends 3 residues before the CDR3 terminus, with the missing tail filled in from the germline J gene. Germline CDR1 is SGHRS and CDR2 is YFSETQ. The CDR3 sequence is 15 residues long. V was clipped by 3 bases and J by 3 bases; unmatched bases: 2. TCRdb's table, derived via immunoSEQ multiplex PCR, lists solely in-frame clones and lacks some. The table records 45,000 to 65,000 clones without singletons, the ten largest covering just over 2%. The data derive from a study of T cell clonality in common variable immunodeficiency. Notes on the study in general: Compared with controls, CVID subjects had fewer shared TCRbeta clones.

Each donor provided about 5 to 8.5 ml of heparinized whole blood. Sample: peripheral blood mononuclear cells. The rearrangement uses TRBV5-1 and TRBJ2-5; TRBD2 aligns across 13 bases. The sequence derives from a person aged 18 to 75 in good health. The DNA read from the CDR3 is TGCGCCAGCAGCTACGGGACTAGCGGGAAAGAGACC. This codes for CASSYGTSGKET. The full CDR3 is CASSYGTSGKETQYF.